This is a list of T cell receptor beta chains from one sample in a study of T cell changes during pregnancy in multiple sclerosis. Repertoires were generated with immunoSEQ multiplex PCR, while TCRdb's copy carries only in-frame clones and drops some. The sample records under 110,000 clones, roughly 92% being singletons. This specimen consisted of peripheral blood, obtained after pregnancy. The receptors were gathered from a female donor with multiple sclerosis, enrolled in a pregnancy study. CDR3s include the opening cysteine and the closing phenylalanine or tryptophan. A D gene is named only where the DNA matches it firmly. Some rows have no size entry. The others give once, few or many, or a class for an expanded clone.

TRBJ2-5 . . TRBV2 TGTGCCAGCACCCCGGAAGAGACCCAGTACTTC CASTPEETQYF
TRBJ1-4 TRBD1 . TRBV19 TGTGCCAGTAGTACGGGACAGGGAGGTGAAAAACTGTTTTTT CASSTGQGGEKLFF
TRBJ1-1 TRBD1 . TRBV2 TGTGCCAGCAGTGAGGTGGGACAGGGGGCGCGCGGCACTGAAGCTTTCTTT CASSEVGQGARGTEAFF
TRBJ2-1 TRBD2 once TRBV11-1 TGTGCCAGCAGCTTACGACTAGCGGGAGGGTCCTACAATGAGCAGTTCTTC CASSLRLAGGSYNEQFF
TRBJ2-1 TRBD2 . TRBV2 TGTGCCAGCAGATGGACTAGCGGCAATGAGCAGTTCTTC CASRWTSGNEQFF
TRBJ1-1 TRBD1 once TRBV16 TGTGCCAGCAGCCCGACAGGGATGGCTTTCTTT CASSPTGMAFF
TRBJ1-5 . once TRBV6-6 TGTGCCAGCAGTTACCGGGGGGGACCGCAGGGACAGCCCCAGCATTTT CASSYRGGPQGQPQHF
TRBJ2-3 TRBD2 . TRBV5-1 TGCGCCAGCAGCTTGGGGACTAGCGGGTATACAGATACGCAGTATTTT CASSLGTSGYTDTQYF
TRBJ2-1 . . TRBV7-7 TGTGCCAGCAGCTTAGGACAGCTTAATGAGCAGTTCTTC CASSLGQLNEQFF
TRBJ2-7 TRBD1 . TRBV4-1 TGCGCCAGCAGGACTCGGGACAGCTCCTACGAGCAGTACTTC CASRTRDSSYEQYF
TRBJ1-2 TRBD1 . TRBV19 TGTGCCAGTAGTATCTCCGGGACAGGGTTAGAAGGTGGCTACACCTTC CASSISGTGLEGGYTF
TRBJ2-1 TRBD2 . TRBV10-1 TGCGCCAGCAGTGAGTCAGAGCTAGCGGGAGGCAATGAGCAGTTCTTC CASSESELAGGNEQFF
TRBJ2-1 TRBD2 . TRBV6-5 TGTGCCAGCAGTTACTCACCGGGGGGGACCTACAATGAGCAGTTCTTC CASSYSPGGTYNEQFF
TRBJ2-5 TRBD1 . TRBV5-4 TGTGCCAGCAGCTTGGGGCAGGGGGCCGGTGAGACCCAGTACTTC CASSLGQGAGETQYF
TRBJ1-5 . . TRBV19 TGTGCCAGTAACGAAAATGTTGGGGGCGGGCATCAGCCCCAGCATTTT CASNENVGGGHQPQHF
TRBJ1-5 TRBD1 . TRBV7-2 TGTGCCAGCAGCTCTCGACAGGGGAGCAATCAGCCCCAGCATTTT CASSSRQGSNQPQHF
TRBJ1-1 . . TRBV4-1 TGCGCCAGCAGCCCCTACGGACAGCTTAACACTGAAGCTTTCTTT CASSPYGQLNTEAFF
TRBJ2-2 TRBD2 . TRBV19 TGTGCCAGCAAGATAACCACCGGGACTAGCTCTTTCGGGGAGCTGTTTTTT CASKITTGTSSFGELFF
TRBJ2-1 . . TRBV7-9 TGTGCCAGCAGCGACCTTAGCGGAAGCTCCTACAATGAGCAGTTCTTC CASSDLSGSSYNEQFF
TRBJ2-2 . . TRBV27 TGTGCCAGCAGTAGGATAGCAACCGGGGAGCTGTTTTTT CASSRIATGELFF
TRBJ2-2 . . TRBV5-4 TGTGCCAGCAGGAGGGAACCAGCGAACACCGGGGAGCTGTTTTTT CASRREPANTGELFF
TRBJ1-6 . . TRBV6-1 TGTGCCAGTGTGGGGAGGTCCTATAATTCACCCCTCCACTTT CASVGRSYNSPLHF
TRBJ2-5 . once TRBV20-1 TGCAGTGCTCGTCAAGAGACCCAGTACTTC CSARQETQYF
TRBJ1-1 . . TRBV6-5 TGTGCCAGCAGTTACCACTCTATGACAGGGAACACTGAAGCTTTCTTT CASSYHSMTGNTEAFF
TRBJ1-2 TRBD1 . TRBV5-6 TGTGCCAGCAGCAGGACAGGGGACATCTATGGCTACACCTTC CASSRTGDIYGYTF
TRBJ2-1 TRBD2 . TRBV5-1 TGCGCCAGCAGAATAACCGGGACTAGTTCCTACAATGAGCAGTTCTTC CASRITGTSSYNEQFF
TRBJ2-7 TRBD1 . TRBV5-4 TGTGCCAGCAGCTTCAGGGACAGGAGTATCTACGAGCAGTACTTC CASSFRDRSIYEQYF
TRBJ2-7 TRBD1 . TRBV9 TGTGCCAGCAGCGCAGCCGGGACAGGGGGGGAGCAGTACTTC CASSAAGTGGEQYF